Here is one T cell receptor beta chain with its context. This clonotype was detected many times. The specificity of this receptor is unknown. No clone much larger than this one lies a single base away; base qualities are absent. The sample belongs to a study of post-analysis software for immune sequencing data (dated by TCRdb to 2013 to 2016). Looking at the study overall: Disease courses on record covered relapsing-remitting, secondary progressive and progressive-relapsing multiple sclerosis, though some patients had no subtype annotation. Patient repertoires were compared against 11 previously published healthy control repertoires from donors aged about 6 to 28 years. A subset of samples was prepared in parallel using single-end sample barcoding, then pooled and co-amplified after Illumina adapter ligation.

Library preparation used PCR. These reads were obtained on an Illumina HiSeq 2500. Unique molecular identifiers were incorporated into TCR beta cDNA libraries to reduce PCR and sequencing biases. Approximately 500,000 cDNA molecules were obtained per 1 to 10 million input T cells, so each molecule approximated one T cell. Patient libraries were prepared and sequenced with the same protocol used for the earlier healthy control dataset. Within a given batch, samples were prepared together, multiplexed and sequenced on the same HiSeq lane. As for the authors' bioinformatics: Raw barcoded reads were processed with MIGEC, discarding single-read molecular identifier groups before consensus assembly and CDR3 extraction. VDJtools was used for post-analysis of the clonotype tables, and diversity was normalized by down-sampling every dataset to the size of the smallest sample. In repertoire overlap clustering, CDR3 amino acid sequences, but not nucleotide sequences, were matched to correct batch-related cross-sample contamination. The public reads were reprocessed in TCRdb via fastp at Q25 and MiXCR, keeping in-frame beta chains. Merged by CDR3 protein, the rows form single entries marked with the most common genes and DNA. It is TCRdb's table, rather than the study itself, that gives the V and J calls and clone size. The sample table contains around 200,000 distinct CDR3 sequences; only one count was recorded for 29% of them. About 3.7% of the sample is taken by the ten largest.

V is pared back by 4 bases and J by 4 bases, with 10 bases lying between the germline termini. The CDR3 numbers 13 residues from cysteine through phenylalanine. CDR3 DNA only is kept here, 39 bases in frame from base 1. Per the germline V gene, SGHRS is the CDR1 and YFSETQ is the CDR2. Study-wide findings and limitations: Several TRBV segments, including TRBV5-6, TRBV5-1 and TRBV20-1, were significantly more frequent in patients than controls. Strong co-clustering of samples prepared in the same batch was shown by direct clustering with F measure, prompting a batch-effect correction. The multiple sclerosis patient group was slightly younger than the control group. Compared with controls, multiple sclerosis patients had significantly lower normalized Chao1 diversity, a finding suggesting substantial peripheral T-cell clonal expansion.

To demonstrate the VDJtools post-analysis software, the study profiled TCR beta repertoires from the peripheral blood of approximately twelve young patients with multiple sclerosis. The multiple sclerosis patients were children and adolescents ranging in age from about 6 to 17 years. Sequenced: blood. The sequence was obtained from a girl younger than 18 with multiple sclerosis. This sequence uses TRBV5-1 and TRBJ2-3; no D gene is confidently identified. At the DNA level, the sequence is TGCGCCAGCAGCCTAGGACCCTCAGATACGCAGTATTTT. It codes for CASSLGPSDTQYF.